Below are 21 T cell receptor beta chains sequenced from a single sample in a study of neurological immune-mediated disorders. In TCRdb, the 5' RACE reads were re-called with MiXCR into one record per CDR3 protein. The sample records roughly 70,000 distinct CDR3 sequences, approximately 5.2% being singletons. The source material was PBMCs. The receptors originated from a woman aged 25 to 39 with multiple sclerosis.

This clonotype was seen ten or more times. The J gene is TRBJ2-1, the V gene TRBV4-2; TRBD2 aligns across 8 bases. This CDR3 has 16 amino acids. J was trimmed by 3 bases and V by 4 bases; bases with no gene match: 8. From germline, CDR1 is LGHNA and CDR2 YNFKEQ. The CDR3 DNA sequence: TGTGCCAGCAGCCGGTCCGGGGGGGCTGGCTACAATGAGCAGTTCTTC. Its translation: CASSRSGGAGYNEQFF.

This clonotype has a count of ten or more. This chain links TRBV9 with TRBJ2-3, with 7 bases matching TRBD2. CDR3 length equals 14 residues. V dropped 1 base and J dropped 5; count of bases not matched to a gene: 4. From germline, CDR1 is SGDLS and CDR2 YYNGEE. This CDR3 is CASSVSSGEDTQYF. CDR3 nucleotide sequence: TGTGCCAGCAGCGTATCTAGCGGAGAAGATACGCAGTATTTT.

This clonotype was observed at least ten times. CDR3 region: CASSLVQGTYEQYF. CDR3 sequence (DNA): TGCGCCAGCAGCTTGGTTCAGGGGACCTACGAGCAGTACTTC. J is TRBJ2-7 and V is TRBV5-1; a possible D gene is TRBD1 (6 bases). The ends were cut back, 0 bases at V and 2 bases at J, with 9 bases in the middle. The CDR3 loop spans 14 amino acids. Per the germline V gene, CDR1 is SGHRS and CDR2 is YFSETQ.

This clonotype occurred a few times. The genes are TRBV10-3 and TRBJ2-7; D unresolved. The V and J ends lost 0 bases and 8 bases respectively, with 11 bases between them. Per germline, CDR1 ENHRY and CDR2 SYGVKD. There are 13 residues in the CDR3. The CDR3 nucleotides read TGTGCCATCAGTGAGTCATCTGATATGAAGCAGTACTTC. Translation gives CAISESSDMKQYF.

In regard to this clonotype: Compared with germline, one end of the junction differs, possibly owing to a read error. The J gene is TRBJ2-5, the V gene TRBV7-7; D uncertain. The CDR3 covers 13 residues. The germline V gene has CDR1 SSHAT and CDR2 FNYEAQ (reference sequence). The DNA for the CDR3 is TGTGCTAGCAGCTTCTCAGGAGAAGAGACCCAGTACTTC. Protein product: CASSFSGEETQYF. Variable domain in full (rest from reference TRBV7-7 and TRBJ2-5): GAGVSQSPRYKVTKRGQDVTLRCDPISSHATLYWYQQALGQGPEFLTYFNYEAQPDKSGLPSDRFSAERPEGSISTLTIQRTEQRDSAMYRCASSFSGEETQYFGPGTRLLVL.

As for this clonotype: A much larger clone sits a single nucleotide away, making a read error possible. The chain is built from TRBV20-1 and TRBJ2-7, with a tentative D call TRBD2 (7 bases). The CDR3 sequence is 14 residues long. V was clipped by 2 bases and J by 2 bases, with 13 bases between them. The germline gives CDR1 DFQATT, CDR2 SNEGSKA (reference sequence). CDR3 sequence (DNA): TGCAGTGCTAGAAGCGGGACAATCACCTACGAGCAGTACTTC. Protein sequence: CSARSGTITYEQYF.

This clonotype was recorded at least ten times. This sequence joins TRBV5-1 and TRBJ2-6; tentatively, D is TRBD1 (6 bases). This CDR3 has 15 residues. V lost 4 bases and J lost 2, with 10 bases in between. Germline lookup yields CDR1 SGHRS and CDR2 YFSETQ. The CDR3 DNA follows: TGCGCCAGCAGCCAACAGGGCACTGGGGCCAACGTCCTGACTTTC. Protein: CASSQQGTGANVLTF.

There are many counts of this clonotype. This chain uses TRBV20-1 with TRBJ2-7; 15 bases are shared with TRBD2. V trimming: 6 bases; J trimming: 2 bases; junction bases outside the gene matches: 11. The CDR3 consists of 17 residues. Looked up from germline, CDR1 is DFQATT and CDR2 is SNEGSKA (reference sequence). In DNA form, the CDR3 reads TGCAGTGCACGGACTAGCGGGGGGGAAAACTACCCCTACGAGCAGTACTTC. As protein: CSARTSGGENYPYEQYF.

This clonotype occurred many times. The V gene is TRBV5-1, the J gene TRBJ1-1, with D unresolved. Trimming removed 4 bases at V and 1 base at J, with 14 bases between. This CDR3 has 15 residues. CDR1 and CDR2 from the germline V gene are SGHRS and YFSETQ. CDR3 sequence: CASSPGGGRNTEAFF. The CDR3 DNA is TGCGCCAGCAGCCCTGGAGGAGGGCGGAACACTGAAGCTTTCTTT.

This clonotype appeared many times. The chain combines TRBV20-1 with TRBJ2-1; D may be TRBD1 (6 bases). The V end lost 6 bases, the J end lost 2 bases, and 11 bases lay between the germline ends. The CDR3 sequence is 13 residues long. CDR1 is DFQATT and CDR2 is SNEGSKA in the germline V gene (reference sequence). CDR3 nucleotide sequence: TGCAGTGCCCCCAGGGACACCTACAATGAGCAGTTCTTC. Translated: CSAPRDTYNEQFF.

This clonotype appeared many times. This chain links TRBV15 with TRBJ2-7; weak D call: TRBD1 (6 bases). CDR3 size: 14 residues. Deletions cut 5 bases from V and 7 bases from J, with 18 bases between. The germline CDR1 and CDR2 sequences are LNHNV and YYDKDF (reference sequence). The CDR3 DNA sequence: TGTGCCACCAGCCGGGACATAGGCTCTTTAGAGCAGTACTTC. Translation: CATSRDIGSLEQYF.

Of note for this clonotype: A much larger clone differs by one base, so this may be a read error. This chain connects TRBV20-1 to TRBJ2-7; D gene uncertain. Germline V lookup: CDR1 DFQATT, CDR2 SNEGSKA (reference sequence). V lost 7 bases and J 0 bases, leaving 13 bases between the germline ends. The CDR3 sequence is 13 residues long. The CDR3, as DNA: TGCAGTGTACGACCGGGTAGCTCCTACGAGCAGTACTTC. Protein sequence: CSVRPGSSYEQYF.

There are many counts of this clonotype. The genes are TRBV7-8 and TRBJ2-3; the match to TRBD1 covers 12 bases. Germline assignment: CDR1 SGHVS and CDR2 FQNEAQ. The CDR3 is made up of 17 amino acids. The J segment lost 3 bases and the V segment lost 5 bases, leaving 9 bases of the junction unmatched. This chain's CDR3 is CASSPRDRGRITDTQYF. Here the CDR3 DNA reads TGTGCCAGCAGCCCCCGGGACAGGGGGCGAATTACAGATACGCAGTATTTT.

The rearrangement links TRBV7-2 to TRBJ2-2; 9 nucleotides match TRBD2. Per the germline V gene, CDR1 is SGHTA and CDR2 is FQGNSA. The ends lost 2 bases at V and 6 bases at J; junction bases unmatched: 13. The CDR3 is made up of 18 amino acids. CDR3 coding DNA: TGTGCCAGCAGCTTATTTGTCTCTGGCGGGGGGGCCCCCGGGGAGCTGTTTTTT. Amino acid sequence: CASSLFVSGGGAPGELFF.

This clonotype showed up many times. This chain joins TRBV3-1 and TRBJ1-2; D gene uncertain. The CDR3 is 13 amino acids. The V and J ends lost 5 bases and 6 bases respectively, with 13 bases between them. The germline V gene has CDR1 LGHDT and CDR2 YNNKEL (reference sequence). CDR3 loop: CASSSSIPHGYTF. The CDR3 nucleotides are TGTGCCAGCAGCTCTAGCATACCTCATGGCTACACCTTC.

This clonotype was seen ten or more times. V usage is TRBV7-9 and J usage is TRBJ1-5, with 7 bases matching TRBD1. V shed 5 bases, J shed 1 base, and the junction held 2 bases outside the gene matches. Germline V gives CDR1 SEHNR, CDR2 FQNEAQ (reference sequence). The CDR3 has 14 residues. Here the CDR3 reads CASSKDRSNQPQHF. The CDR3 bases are TGTGCCAGCAGCAAGGACAGGAGCAATCAGCCCCAGCATTTT.

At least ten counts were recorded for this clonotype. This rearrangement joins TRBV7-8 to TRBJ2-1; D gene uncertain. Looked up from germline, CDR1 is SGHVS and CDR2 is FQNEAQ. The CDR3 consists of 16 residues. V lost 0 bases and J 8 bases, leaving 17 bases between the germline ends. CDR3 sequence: CASSLATVVSGDEQFF. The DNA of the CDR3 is TGTGCCAGCAGCTTAGCGACGGTGGTATCTGGGGATGAGCAGTTCTTC.

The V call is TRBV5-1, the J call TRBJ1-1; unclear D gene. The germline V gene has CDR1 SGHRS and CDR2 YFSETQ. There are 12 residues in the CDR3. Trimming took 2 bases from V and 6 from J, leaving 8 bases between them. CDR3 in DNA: TGCGCCAGCAGCTTAAGGTGGCCTGAAGCTTTCTTT. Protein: CASSLRWPEAFF.

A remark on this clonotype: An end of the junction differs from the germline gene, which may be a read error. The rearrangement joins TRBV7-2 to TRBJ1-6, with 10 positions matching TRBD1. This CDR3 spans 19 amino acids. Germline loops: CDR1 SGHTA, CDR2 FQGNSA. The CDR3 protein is CASSPGQGGKSGSNSPLNF. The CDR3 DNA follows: TGTGCCAGCAGCCCTGGACAGGGGGGGAAGTCTGGATCTAATTCACCCCTCAACTTT.

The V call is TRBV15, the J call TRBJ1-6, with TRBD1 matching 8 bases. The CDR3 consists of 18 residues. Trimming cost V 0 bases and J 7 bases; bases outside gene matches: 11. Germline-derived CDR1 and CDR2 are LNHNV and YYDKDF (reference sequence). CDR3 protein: CATSRDWPTTGVNSPLHF. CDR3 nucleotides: TGTGCCACCAGCAGAGATTGGCCGACGACAGGGGTGAATTCACCCCTCCACTTT.

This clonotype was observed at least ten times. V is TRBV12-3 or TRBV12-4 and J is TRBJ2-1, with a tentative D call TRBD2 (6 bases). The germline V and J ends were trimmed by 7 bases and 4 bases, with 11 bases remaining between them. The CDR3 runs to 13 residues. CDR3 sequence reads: CASNLRGYNEQFF. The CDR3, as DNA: TGTGCCAGCAACCTCCGGGGGTACAATGAGCAGTTCTTC.